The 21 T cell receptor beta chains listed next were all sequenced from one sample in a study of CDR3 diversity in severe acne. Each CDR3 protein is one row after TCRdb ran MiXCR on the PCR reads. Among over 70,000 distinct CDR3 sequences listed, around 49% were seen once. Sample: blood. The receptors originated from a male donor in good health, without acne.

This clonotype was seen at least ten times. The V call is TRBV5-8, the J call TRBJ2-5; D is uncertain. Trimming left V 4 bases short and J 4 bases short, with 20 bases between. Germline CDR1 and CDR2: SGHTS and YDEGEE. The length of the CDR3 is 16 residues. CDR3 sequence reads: CASSTGRGFIGETQYF. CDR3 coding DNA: TGTGCCAGCAGCACGGGTCGAGGATTTATTGGAGAGACCCAGTACTTC.

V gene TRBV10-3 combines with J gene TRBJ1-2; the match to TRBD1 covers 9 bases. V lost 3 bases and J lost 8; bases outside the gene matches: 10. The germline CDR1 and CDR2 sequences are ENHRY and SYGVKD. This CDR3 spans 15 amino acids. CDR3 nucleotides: TGTGCCATCAGTGAACTCCGGGACAGGGCCGCGGGCTACACCTTC. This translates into CAISELRDRAAGYTF.

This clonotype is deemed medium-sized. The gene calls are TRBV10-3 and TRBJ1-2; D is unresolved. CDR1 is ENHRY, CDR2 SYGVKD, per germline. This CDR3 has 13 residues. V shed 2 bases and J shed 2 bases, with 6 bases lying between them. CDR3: CAISEGENYGYTF. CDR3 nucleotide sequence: TGTGCCATCAGTGAGGGGGAGAACTATGGCTACACCTTC.

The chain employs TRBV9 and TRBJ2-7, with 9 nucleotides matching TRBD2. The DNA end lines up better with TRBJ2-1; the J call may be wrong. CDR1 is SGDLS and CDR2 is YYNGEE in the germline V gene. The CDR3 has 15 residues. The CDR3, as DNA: TGTGCCAGCAGCGTAGTAGGCGGGAGGGCCGATGAGCAGTTCTTC. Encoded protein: CASSVVGGRADEQFF.

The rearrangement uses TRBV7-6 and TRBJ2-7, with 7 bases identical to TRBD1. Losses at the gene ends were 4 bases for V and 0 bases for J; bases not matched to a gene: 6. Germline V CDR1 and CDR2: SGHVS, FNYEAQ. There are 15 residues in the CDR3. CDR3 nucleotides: TGTGCCAGCAGCTGGGACCGGGACAGCTCCTACGAGCAGTACTTC. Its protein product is CASSWDRDSSYEQYF.

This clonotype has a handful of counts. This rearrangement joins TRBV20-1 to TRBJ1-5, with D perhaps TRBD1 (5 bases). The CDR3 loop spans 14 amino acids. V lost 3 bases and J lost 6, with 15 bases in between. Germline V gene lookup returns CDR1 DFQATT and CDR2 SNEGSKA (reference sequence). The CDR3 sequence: CSASSPGGSQPQHF. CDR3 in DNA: TGCAGTGCTAGTTCACCCGGGGGGAGTCAGCCCCAGCATTTT.

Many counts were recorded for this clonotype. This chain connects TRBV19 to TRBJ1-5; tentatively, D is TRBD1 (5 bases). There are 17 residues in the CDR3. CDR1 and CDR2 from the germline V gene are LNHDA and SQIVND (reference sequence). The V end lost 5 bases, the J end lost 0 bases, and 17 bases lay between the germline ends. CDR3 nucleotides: TGTGCCAGTAGTCCGAACTCCCAGGACATTAGCAATCAGCCCCAGCATTTT. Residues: CASSPNSQDISNQPQHF.

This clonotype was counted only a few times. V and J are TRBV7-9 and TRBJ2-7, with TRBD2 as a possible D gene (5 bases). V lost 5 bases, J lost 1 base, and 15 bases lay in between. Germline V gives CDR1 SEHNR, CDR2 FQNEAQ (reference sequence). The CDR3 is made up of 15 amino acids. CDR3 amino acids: CASSVFEGDSYEQYF. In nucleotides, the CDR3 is TGTGCCAGCAGCGTCTTCGAGGGAGATTCCTACGAGCAGTACTTC. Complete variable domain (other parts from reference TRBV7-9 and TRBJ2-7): DTGVSQNPRHKITKRGQNVTFRCDPISEHNRLYWYRQTLGQGPEFLTYFQNEAQLEKSRLLSDRFSAERPKGSFSTLEIQRTEQGDSAMYLCASSVFEGDSYEQYFGPGTRLTVT.

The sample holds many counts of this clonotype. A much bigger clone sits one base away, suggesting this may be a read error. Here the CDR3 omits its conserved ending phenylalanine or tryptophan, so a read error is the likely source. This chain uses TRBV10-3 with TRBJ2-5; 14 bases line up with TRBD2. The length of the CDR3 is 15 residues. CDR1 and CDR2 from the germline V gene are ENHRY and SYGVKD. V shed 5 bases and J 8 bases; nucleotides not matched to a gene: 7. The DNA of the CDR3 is TGTGCCATCAGTCCCGGACTAGCGGGGGGAAGCACCCAGTACTCC. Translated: CAISPGLAGGSTQYS.

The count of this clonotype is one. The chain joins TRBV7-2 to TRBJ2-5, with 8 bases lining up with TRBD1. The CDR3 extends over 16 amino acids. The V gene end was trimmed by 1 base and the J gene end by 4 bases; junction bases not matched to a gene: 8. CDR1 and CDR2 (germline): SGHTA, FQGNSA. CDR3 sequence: CASSLVFGQGAETQYF. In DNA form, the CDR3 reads TGTGCCAGCAGCTTAGTGTTTGGACAGGGAGCAGAGACCCAGTACTTC.

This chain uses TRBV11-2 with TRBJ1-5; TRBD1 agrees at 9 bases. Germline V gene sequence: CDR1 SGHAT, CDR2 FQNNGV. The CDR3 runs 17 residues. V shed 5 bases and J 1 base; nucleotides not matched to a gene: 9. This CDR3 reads CASSAATGQGSNQPQHF. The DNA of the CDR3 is TGTGCCAGCAGCGCGGCGACGGGACAGGGAAGCAATCAGCCCCAGCATTTT.

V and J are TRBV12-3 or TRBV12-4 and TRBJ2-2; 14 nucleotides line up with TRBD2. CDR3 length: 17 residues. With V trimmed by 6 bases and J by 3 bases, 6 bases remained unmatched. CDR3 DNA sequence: TGTGCCAGCAGAACCGGGACTAGCGGGAGAGACACCGGGGAGCTGTTTTTT. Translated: CASRTGTSGRDTGELFF.

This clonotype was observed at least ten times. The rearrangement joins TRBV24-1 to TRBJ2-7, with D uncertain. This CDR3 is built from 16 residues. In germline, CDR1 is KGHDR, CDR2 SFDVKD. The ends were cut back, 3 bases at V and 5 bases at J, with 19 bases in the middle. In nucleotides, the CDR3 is TGTGCCACCAGTGATCAGGAGCAACCCTCACTCCACGAGCAGTACTTC. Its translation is CATSDQEQPSLHEQYF.

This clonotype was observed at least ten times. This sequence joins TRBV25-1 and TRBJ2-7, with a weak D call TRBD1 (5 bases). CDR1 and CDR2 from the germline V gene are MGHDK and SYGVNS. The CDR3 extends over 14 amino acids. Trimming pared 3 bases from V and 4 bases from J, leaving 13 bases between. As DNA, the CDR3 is TGTGCCAGCAGTGACGACCAGGGTGGGTACGAGCAGTACTTC. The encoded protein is CASSDDQGGYEQYF.

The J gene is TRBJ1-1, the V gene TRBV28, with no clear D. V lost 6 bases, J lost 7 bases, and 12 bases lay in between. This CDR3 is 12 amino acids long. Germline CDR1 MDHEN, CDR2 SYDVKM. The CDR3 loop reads CASRSAVGEAFF. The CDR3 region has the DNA TGTGCCAGCAGATCCGCCGTCGGTGAAGCTTTCTTT.

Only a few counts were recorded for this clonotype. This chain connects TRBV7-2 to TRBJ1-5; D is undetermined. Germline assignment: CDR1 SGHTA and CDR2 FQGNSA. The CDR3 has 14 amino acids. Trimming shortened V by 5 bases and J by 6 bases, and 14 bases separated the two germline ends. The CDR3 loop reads CASSHGGLGQPQHF. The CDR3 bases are TGTGCCAGCAGCCACGGCGGTCTCGGTCAGCCCCAGCATTTT.

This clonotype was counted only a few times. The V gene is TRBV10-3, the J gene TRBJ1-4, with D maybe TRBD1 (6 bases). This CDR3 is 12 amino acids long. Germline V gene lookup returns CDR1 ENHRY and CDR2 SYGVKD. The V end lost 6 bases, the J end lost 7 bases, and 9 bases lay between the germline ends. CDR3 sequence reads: CAISQTGEKLFF. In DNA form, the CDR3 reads TGTGCCATCAGCCAGACAGGTGAAAAACTGTTTTTT.

The CDR3 reads CASSSWTGVPSPLHF. The CDR3 DNA reads TGCGCCAGCAGCAGCTGGACAGGGGTGCCTTCACCCCTCCACTTT. The chain uses TRBV5-1 and TRBJ1-6, with TRBD1 matching over 9 bases. V lost 4 bases to trimming and J lost 9 bases; unmatched junction nucleotides: 8. The CDR3 is made up of 15 amino acids. Germline CDR1 SGHRS, CDR2 YFSETQ.

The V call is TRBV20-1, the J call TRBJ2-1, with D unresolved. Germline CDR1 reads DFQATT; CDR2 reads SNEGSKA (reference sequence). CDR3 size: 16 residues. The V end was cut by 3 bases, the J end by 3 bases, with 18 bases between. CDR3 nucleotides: TGCAGTGCTAGTACCGGACGGAACTATGGCTACAATGAGCAGTTCTTC. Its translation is CSASTGRNYGYNEQFF.

The CDR3 sequence is CASTKLAGGPREQFF. DNA of the CDR3: TGCGCCAGCACAAAGCTAGCGGGAGGGCCTAGAGAGCAGTTCTTC. The chain links TRBV5-1 to TRBJ2-1; 12 bases agree with TRBD2. The CDR3 runs to 15 residues. After removal of 6 bases from V and 10 bases from J, the junction contained 11 bases not matched to a gene. Germline V CDR1 and CDR2: SGHRS, YFSETQ.

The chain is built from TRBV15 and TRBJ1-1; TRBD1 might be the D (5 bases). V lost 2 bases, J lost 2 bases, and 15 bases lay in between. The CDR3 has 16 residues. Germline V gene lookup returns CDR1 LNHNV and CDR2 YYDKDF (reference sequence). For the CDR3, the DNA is TGTGCCACCAGCAGAAAACGTGGGGGGGACAACACTGAAGCTTTCTTT. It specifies CATSRKRGGDNTEAFF.